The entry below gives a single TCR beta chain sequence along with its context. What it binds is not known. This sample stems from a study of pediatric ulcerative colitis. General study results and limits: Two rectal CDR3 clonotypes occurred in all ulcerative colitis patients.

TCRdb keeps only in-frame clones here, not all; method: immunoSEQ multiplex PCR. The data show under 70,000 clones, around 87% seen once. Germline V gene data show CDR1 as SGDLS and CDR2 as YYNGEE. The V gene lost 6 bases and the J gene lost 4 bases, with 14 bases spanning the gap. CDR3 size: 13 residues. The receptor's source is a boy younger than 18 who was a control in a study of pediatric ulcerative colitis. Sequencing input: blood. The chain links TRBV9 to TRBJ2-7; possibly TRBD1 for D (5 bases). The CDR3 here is CASTSPGIYEQYF. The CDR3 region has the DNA TGTGCCAGCACAAGCCCAGGGATTTACGAGCAGTACTTC.